This entry lists 22 T cell receptor beta chains sequenced from one sample in a study of T cells in narcolepsy. Libraries were prepared by immunoSEQ multiplex PCR; TCRdb keeps only in-frame clonotypes and omits some of them. The sample holds roughly 25,000 clones; roughly 85% are singletons and the top ten take 10%. Sequenced sample: memory (CD45RA-) CD4+ T cells from blood. Receptors originate from a human donor in good health.

J is TRBJ1-5 and V is TRBV28; TRBD1 matches 9 bases. The CDR3 has 14 residues. Germline V gives CDR1 MDHEN, CDR2 SYDVKM. V was pared by 6 bases and J by 7 bases, with 7 bases of the junction left unmatched. The CDR3 sequence is CASSPGTGRQPQHF. DNA for the CDR3: TGTGCCAGCAGCCCCGGGACAGGGAGACAGCCCCAGCATTTT.

This CDR3 reads CASSERGPEKLFF. CDR3 bases: TGTGCCAGCAGTGAAAGGGGACCAGAAAAACTGTTTTTT. This chain uses TRBV6-1 with TRBJ1-4, with D possibly matching TRBD1 (5 bases). V gave up 2 bases and J gave up 8 bases, with 9 bases separating them. Germline V lookup: CDR1 MNHNS, CDR2 SASEGT. This CDR3 is built from 13 residues.

This clone was counted only a few times. This chain uses TRBV28 with TRBJ1-4; TRBD1 agrees at 7 bases. This CDR3 is 16 amino acids long. Germline trimming cut 6 bases from V and 2 bases from J; bases unmatched to any gene: 9. Germline V gene data show CDR1 as MDHEN and CDR2 as SYDVKM. This chain's CDR3 is CASSKGQVATNEKLFF. As DNA, the CDR3 is TGTGCCAGCAGCAAAGGACAGGTGGCTACTAATGAAAAACTGTTTTTT.

The chain carries TRBV5-4 and TRBJ2-2; D assignment may be TRBD1 or TRBD2 (5 bases each). V was clipped by 6 bases and J by 3 bases, with 12 bases between them. The CDR3 consists of 14 residues. Germline CDR1 SGHNT, CDR2 YYREEE (reference sequence). CDR3 sequence reads: CASTAGDDTGELFF. CDR3 sequence (DNA): TGTGCCAGCACCGCCGGGGACGACACCGGGGAGCTGTTTTTT. Based on the CDR3 plus reference TRBV5-4 and TRBJ2-2, the full variable domain is ETGVTQSPTHLIKTRGQQVTLRCSSQSGHNTVSWYQQALGQGPQFIFQYYREEENGRGNFPPRFSGLQFPNYSSELNVNALELDDSALYLCASTAGDDTGELFFGEGSRLTVL.

The gene calls are TRBV7-2 and TRBJ2-1; 9 bases line up with TRBD2. The CDR3 runs 15 residues. Per germline, CDR1 SGHTA and CDR2 FQGNSA. V lost 2 bases and J lost 9; bases outside the gene matches: 8. In DNA, the CDR3 is TGTGCCAGCAGCTTAAACCTAGCGGGAAGCTCTGAGCAGTTCTTC. Amino acids: CASSLNLAGSSEQFF.

The gene calls are TRBV5-1 and TRBJ2-2; D may match TRBD1 or TRBD2 (6 bases each). The germline V gene has CDR1 SGHRS and CDR2 YFSETQ. This CDR3 spans 18 amino acids. The ends were cut back, 2 bases at V and 4 bases at J, with 21 bases in the middle. This chain's CDR3 is CASSLQGIGAGRTGELFF. The DNA of the CDR3 is TGCGCCAGCAGCTTACAGGGAATCGGAGCGGGTCGCACCGGGGAGCTGTTTTTT.

V gene TRBV5-8 combines with J gene TRBJ1-5; 8 nucleotides agree with TRBD1. The CDR3 contains 16 residues. V trimming: 2 bases; J trimming: 0 bases; junction bases outside the gene matches: 4. Per germline, CDR1 SGHTS and CDR2 YDEGEE. CDR3 region: CASSFRGPHSNQPQHF. CDR3 coding DNA: TGTGCCAGCAGCTTCAGGGGGCCGCATAGCAATCAGCCCCAGCATTTT.

The V call is TRBV6-1, the J call TRBJ1-2; a possible D gene is TRBD1 (6 bases). V was shortened by 5 bases and J by 8 bases, with 12 bases between the two germline ends. This CDR3 spans 12 amino acids. Germline CDR1 reads MNHNS; CDR2 reads SASEGT. CDR3 region: CASSWGAGGYTF. The CDR3 DNA follows: TGTGCCAGCAGTTGGGGGGCTGGAGGCTACACCTTC.

This chain joins TRBV5-8 and TRBJ1-1; D uncertain. The CDR3 has 14 residues. The V end was cut by 4 bases, the J end by 2 bases, with 12 bases between. The V gene's germline CDR1 is SGHTS and CDR2 YDEGEE. CDR3 in amino acids: CASSRLPLNTEAFF. The CDR3 region has the DNA TGTGCCAGCAGCCGGCTCCCTTTAAACACTGAAGCTTTCTTT.

The V call is TRBV10-1, the J call TRBJ2-1, with TRBD2 matching 15 bases. There are 18 residues in the CDR3. Trimming at V came to 0 bases and at J to 5 bases, leaving 5 bases not matched to a gene. In germline, CDR1 is WNHNN, CDR2 SYGVQD (reference sequence). The CDR3 protein is CASSESLGLAGGNNEQFF. The CDR3 DNA reads as TGCGCCAGCAGTGAGTCCCTAGGACTAGCGGGAGGGAACAATGAGCAGTTCTTC.

This chain joins TRBV5-1 and TRBJ1-4; D not resolved. V lost 4 bases and J 7 bases, leaving 14 bases between the germline ends. This CDR3 spans 14 amino acids. Germline CDR1 SGHRS, CDR2 YFSETQ. The CDR3 sequence: CASSRGGLPEKLFF. CDR3 DNA: TGCGCCAGCAGCCGAGGAGGGTTACCTGAAAAACTGTTTTTT.

The chain joins TRBV28 to TRBJ2-3, with no clear D. CDR3 length: 17 residues. Trimming cost V 8 bases and J 0 bases, with 21 bases left between them. Per germline, CDR1 MDHEN and CDR2 SYDVKM. The CDR3 spells CASGRIALRTSTDTQYF. The DNA for the CDR3 is TGTGCCAGCGGCCGGATCGCCCTAAGAACTAGCACAGATACGCAGTATTTT.

The chain links TRBV7-8 to TRBJ1-2; no definite D call. This CDR3 spans 13 amino acids. Trimming took 5 bases from V and 4 from J, leaving 11 bases between them. Germline CDR1 reads SGHVS; CDR2 reads FQNEAQ. CDR3 region: CASSLPAFYGYTF. In DNA, the CDR3 is TGTGCCAGCAGCCTCCCAGCCTTCTATGGCTACACCTTC.

This chain joins TRBV4-2 and TRBJ2-3; TRBD2 matches 10 bases. Germline values: CDR1 LGHNA, CDR2 YNFKEQ. This CDR3 region has 17 residues. J gave up 1 base and V 1 base, and 5 bases lay outside the gene matches. CDR3 in DNA: TGTGCCAGCAGCCAAGGGGGGACTAGCGCCCGCACAGATACGCAGTATTTT. Translation gives CASSQGGTSARTDTQYF.

This clone was counted once. The chain joins TRBV5-1 to TRBJ1-2; D remains unclear. Germline V lookup: CDR1 SGHRS, CDR2 YFSETQ. V was trimmed by 0 bases and J by 0 bases, leaving 12 bases between them. The CDR3 sequence is 16 residues long. As DNA, the CDR3 is TGCGCCAGCAGCTTGGATGGAGGCACAACTAACTATGGCTACACCTTC. Protein product: CASSLDGGTTNYGYTF. The full variable domain, in which reference TRBV5-1 and TRBJ1-2 provide the parts outside the CDR3, is KAGVTQTPRYLIKTRGQQVTLSCSPISGHRSVSWYQQTPGQGLQFLFEYFSETQRNKGNFPGRFSGRQFSNSRSEMNVSTLELGDSALYLCASSLDGGTTNYGYTFGSGTRLTVV.

In regard to this clone: Distinct nucleotide sequences in the sample also encode this CDR3. The rearrangement joins TRBV18 to TRBJ2-1, with 12 bases fitting TRBD2. The trim removed 2 bases at V and 8 bases at J, leaving 16 bases unmatched. CDR3 length: 19 amino acids. The germline V gene has CDR1 KGHSH and CDR2 LQKENI. The CDR3 DNA is TGTGCCAGCTCACCAGACTTCCAGACTAGCGGGAGAACTTGGGATGAGCAGTTCTTC. It translates to CASSPDFQTSGRTWDEQFF. Based on the CDR3 plus reference TRBV18 and TRBJ2-1, the full variable domain is NAGVMQNPRHLVRRRGQEARLRCSPMKGHSHVYWYRQLPEEGLKFMVYLQKENIIDESGMPKERFSAEFPKEGPSILRIQQVVRGDSAAYFCASSPDFQTSGRTWDEQFFGPGTRLTVL.

The rearrangement joins TRBV19 to TRBJ1-1; 10 nucleotides align to TRBD1. CDR1 is LNHDA, CDR2 SQIVND, per germline (reference sequence). The CDR3 totals 15 residues. The junction had 7 bases not matched to a gene; V was cut back by 5 bases and J by 4 bases. CDR3 protein: CASSPGTGVGTEAFF. CDR3 in DNA: TGTGCCAGTAGTCCCGGGACAGGGGTGGGCACTGAAGCTTTCTTT.

In DNA form, the CDR3 reads TGTGCCAGCAGCTACCCGGGAGTGGACATTCAGTACTTC. This encodes CASSYPGVDIQYF. The rearrangement joins TRBV11-3 to TRBJ2-4, with D perhaps matching TRBD2 (6 bases). V shed 4 bases and J shed 8 bases, with 12 bases lying between them. The CDR3 totals 13 residues. CDR1 and CDR2 from the germline V gene are SGHNT and YENEEA.

This clone was detected once. V gene TRBV11-3 combines with J gene TRBJ2-1; 14 nucleotides match TRBD2. The CDR3 runs to 17 residues. Trimming at V came to 5 bases and at J to 8 bases, leaving 11 bases not matched to a gene. CDR1 SGHNT and CDR2 YENEEA come from the germline V gene. The CDR3 DNA sequence: TGTGCCAGCAGCCCCAGACTAGCGGGAGGGCCAGTGGATGAGCAGTTCTTC. As protein: CASSPRLAGGPVDEQFF.

V is TRBV2 and J is TRBJ2-4; the D gene is possibly TRBD1 (5 bases). V was cut by 7 bases and J by 0 bases, with 16 bases left in between. The CDR3 length is 16 residues. CDR1 SNHLY and CDR2 FYNNEI come from the germline V gene. The CDR3 protein is CASTLQVTLAKNIQYF. The CDR3 nucleotides are TGTGCCAGCACCCTACAGGTGACACTAGCCAAAAACATTCAGTACTTC.

CDR3 loop: CASTRSGGNTEAFF. The CDR3 DNA sequence: TGTGCCAGCACCCGGTCAGGGGGGAACACTGAAGCTTTCTTT. The rearrangement uses TRBV27 and TRBJ1-1; 7 bases line up with TRBD1. Per germline, CDR1 MNHEY and CDR2 SMNVEV (reference sequence). The V and J ends lost 7 bases and 1 base, in that order; junction bases with no gene match: 6. This CDR3 has 14 amino acids.

The V and J genes are TRBV19 and TRBJ2-5, with 8 bases aligning to TRBD1. The CDR3 runs to 14 residues. Looked up from germline, CDR1 is LNHDA and CDR2 is SQIVND (reference sequence). After removal of 5 bases from V and 5 bases from J, the junction contained 7 bases not matched to a gene. The CDR3 DNA sequence: TGTGCCAGTAGTCGACAGGGGTCGAGGGAGACCCAGTACTTC. Encoded protein: CASSRQGSRETQYF.